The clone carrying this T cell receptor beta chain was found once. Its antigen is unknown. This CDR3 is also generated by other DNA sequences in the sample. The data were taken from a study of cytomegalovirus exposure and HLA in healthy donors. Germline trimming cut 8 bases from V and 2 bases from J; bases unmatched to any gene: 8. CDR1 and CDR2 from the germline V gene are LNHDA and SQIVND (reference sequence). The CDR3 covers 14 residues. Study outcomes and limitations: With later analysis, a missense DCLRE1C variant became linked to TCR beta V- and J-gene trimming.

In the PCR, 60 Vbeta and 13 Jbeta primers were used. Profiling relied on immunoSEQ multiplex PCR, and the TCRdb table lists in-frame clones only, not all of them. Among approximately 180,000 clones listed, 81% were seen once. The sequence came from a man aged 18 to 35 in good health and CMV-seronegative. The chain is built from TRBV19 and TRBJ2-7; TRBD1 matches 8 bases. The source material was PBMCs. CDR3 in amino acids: CASSTGTGTYEQYF. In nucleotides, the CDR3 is TGTGCCAGTTCGACCGGGACAGGAACCTACGAGCAGTACTTC. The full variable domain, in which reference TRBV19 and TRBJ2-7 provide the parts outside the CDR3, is DGGITQSPKYLFRKEGQNVTLSCEQNLNHDAMYWYRQDPGQGLRLIYYSQIVNDFQKGDIAEGYSVSREKKESFPLTVTSAQKNPTAFYLCASSTGTGTYEQYFGPGTRLTVT.